The entry that follows covers one TCR beta chain sequence. No antigen is known for it. No base quality information exists; no much larger clone differs at one position. What this sample's time point label stands for: about 28 days (+/-7) after the second vaccine dose. AZD1222 recipients given second doses at about 4 weeks or at about 12 weeks were pooled, since spike-specific TCR depth and breadth were not found to differ between the two schedules. Samples from vaccinated people were obtained from the UK trials COV001 and COV002, which included a single-blind randomized controlled phase 2/3 trial of AZD1222 (ChAdOx1 nCoV-19) in healthy adults. For TCRbeta chain sequencing, PBMC samples from trial participants were taken at day 0 and at day 28 after the second dose. The CDR3 regions of human TCRbeta chains were analyzed by immunosequencing. The study's own analysis went as follows. TCRs in the repertoires were compared against a reference library of SARS-CoV-2-specific TCRs that had been generated with the MIRA antigen-specificity platform. Breadth meant the fraction of unique TCRs that were SARS-CoV-2-associated, whereas depth meant the fraction of total T cells that were SARS-CoV-2-associated. Each spike-specific TCR was assigned to its reactive spike region and to a CD4 or CD8 class using the MIRA data. Log10-transformed breadth and depth values were compared by one-way ANOVA with Sidak's multiple comparisons tests. The clones in this table, taken by TCRdb from immuneACCESS, are in-frame only. Not every clone is retained; where verified, under half of the shortfall comes from an unresolved V gene, and the cause of the rest is unknown. V and J calls and clone size follow that table, whereas D and trimming were derived from the DNA. This sample lists more than 100,000 clones; 75% to 95% were detected once. Of the sample, 1.5% to 2% is held by the ten largest clones.

The cysteine opens and the valine closes a CDR3 of 13 amino acids. Here the CDR3 DNA is all that survives: 39 bases in frame from base 1. The trim is 2 bases for V and 6 bases for J, with a gap of 11 bases between the germline ends. CDR1 and CDR2 are drawn from the germline V gene: KGHSH, LQKENI. The sample is drawn from a study of T cell responses to AZD1222 COVID-19 vaccine (dated by TCRdb to the early 2020s). Background on the whole study: TCR sequencing covered more than 230 trial participants: 200 to 210 given two doses of AZD1222 and 26 given two doses of MenACWY control vaccine. Trial participants were enrolled by age into subgroups of 18-55, 56-69 and 70-plus years, and roughly 160, 29 and 62 TCR-sequenced participants, respectively, were included in these subgroups. The paper as a whole reports these results and caveats: Because no day 14 peak-response samples were available, repertoires were characterized only after the peak T cell response. Reportedly, almost half of the unique spike-specific TCRs recognized epitopes lying outside the regions that are mutated in the B.1.351 and B.1.1.7 variants. A significant rise in spike-specific TCR breadth and depth was observed after two AZD1222 doses relative to day 0 and relative to MenACWY recipients. The 56-69-year group was small, and its depth increase did not reach significance, likely because of low power. Vaccine-associated CD4 TCRs spanned the whole spike protein, with dominant responses in regions 160-218 and 743-854. Participants were mostly white British and included more females than males, and it was suggested by the authors that clonal diversity may have been underestimated. Conclusions about previously exposed vaccinees are limited because only six or seven AZD1222 recipients were SARS-CoV-2 seropositive at baseline.

The rearranged segments are TRBV18 and TRBJ2-7; the D gene is perhaps TRBD2, from 6 matching bases. The sequence was obtained from an adult who received the AZD1222 COVID-19 vaccine. Sequences were derived from peripheral blood, sampled 28 days after the second AZD1222 dose. DNA sequence: TGTGCCAGCTCACCATCGAACGGGGGCGAGCAGTACGTC. This codes for CASSPSNGGEQYV.